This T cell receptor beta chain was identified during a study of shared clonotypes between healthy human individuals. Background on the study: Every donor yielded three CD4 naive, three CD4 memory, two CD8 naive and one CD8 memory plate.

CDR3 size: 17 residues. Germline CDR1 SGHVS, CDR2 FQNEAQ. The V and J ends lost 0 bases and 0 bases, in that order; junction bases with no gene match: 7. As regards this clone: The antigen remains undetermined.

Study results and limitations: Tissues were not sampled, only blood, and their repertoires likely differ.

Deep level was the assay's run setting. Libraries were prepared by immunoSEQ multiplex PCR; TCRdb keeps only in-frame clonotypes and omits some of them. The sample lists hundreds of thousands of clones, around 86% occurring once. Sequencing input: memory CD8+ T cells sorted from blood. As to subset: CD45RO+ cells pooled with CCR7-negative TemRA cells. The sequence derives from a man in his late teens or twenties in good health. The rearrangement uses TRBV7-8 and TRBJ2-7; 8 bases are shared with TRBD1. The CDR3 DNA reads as TGTGCCAGCAGCTTAGCGGTAAACAGGGGGAACTCCTACGAGCAGTACTTC. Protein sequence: CASSLAVNRGNSYEQYF.